This TCR beta chain emerged from a study of regulatory T cells in long-lasting Graves disease. Germline CDR1 is SEHNR and CDR2 is FQNEAQ (reference sequence). The ends were cut back, 5 bases at V and 6 bases at J, with 25 bases in the middle. This CDR3 is built from 18 residues. The time point was: newly diagnosed GD, antithyroid drugs for less than 3 months. RNA isolated from PBMCs was used to make the TCR library. The authors built TCR beta libraries using iRepertoire HTBI primers and Arm-PCR of CDR3 regions. One entry per CDR3 protein, called by TCRdb with MiXCR from the multiplex PCR reads. The sample yields about 470,000 distinct CDR3 sequences, about 15% seen once. This sample also belongs to another study, concerning T cells in Graves' hyperthyroidism and ophthalmopathy.

The receptor comes from a woman in her thirties with Graves disease. The chain links TRBV7-9 to TRBJ2-2; D not certain. The material was peripheral blood mononuclear cells (PBMCs), obtained at new diagnosis, from a patient treated with antithyroid drugs. The CDR3 sequence: CASSHPPPLVTLSGELFF. CDR3 nucleotides: TGTGCCAGCAGCCATCCCCCCCCTCTAGTGACCTTGTCCGGGGAGCTGTTTTTT.